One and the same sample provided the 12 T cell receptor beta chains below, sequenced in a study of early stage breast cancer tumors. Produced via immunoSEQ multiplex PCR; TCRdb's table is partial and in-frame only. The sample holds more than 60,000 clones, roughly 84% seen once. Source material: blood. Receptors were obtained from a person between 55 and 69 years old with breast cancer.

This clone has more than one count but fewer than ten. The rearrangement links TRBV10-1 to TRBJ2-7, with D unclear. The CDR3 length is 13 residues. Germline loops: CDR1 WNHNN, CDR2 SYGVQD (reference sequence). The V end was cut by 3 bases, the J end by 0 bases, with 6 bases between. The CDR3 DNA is TGCGCCAGCAGTGAAGCATCCTCCTACGAGCAGTACTTC. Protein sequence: CASSEASSYEQYF.

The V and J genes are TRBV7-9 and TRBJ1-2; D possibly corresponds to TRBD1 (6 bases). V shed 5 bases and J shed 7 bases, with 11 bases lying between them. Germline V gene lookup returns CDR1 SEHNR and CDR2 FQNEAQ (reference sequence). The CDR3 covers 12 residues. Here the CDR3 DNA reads TGTGCCAGCAGCACAGGGACTTCTGGCTACACCTTC. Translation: CASSTGTSGYTF. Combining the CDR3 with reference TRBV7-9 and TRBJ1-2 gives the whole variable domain DTGVSQNPRHKITKRGQNVTFRCDPISEHNRLYWYRQTLGQGPEFLTYFQNEAQLEKSRLLSDRFSAERPKGSFSTLEIQRTEQGDSAMYLCASSTGTSGYTFGSGTRLTVV.

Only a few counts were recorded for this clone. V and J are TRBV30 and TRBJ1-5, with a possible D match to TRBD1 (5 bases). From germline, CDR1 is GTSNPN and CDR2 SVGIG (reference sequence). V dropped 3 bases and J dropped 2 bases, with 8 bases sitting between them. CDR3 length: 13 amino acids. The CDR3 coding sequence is TGTGCCTGGAGGGGGCACGGCAATCAGCCCCAGCATTTT. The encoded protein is CAWRGHGNQPQHF.

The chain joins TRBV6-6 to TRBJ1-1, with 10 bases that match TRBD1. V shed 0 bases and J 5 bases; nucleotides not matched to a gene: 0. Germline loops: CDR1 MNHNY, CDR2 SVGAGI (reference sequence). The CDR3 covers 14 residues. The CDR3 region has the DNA TGTGCCAGCAGTTACTCGGGACAGGGGACTGAAGCTTTCTTT. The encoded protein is CASSYSGQGTEAFF.

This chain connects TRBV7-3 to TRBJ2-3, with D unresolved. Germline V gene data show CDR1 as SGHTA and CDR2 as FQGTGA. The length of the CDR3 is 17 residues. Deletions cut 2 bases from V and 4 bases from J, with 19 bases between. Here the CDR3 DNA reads TGTGCCAGCAGCTTATTCTCGAAGAATCCCACAGCAGATACGCAGTATTTT. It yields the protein CASSLFSKNPTADTQYF. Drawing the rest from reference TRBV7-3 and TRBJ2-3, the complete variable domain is GAGVSQTPSNKVTEKGKYVELRCDPISGHTALYWYRQSLGQGPEFLIYFQGTGAADDSGLPNDRFFAVRPEGSVSTLKIQRTERGDSAVYLCASSLFSKNPTADTQYFGPGTRLTVL.

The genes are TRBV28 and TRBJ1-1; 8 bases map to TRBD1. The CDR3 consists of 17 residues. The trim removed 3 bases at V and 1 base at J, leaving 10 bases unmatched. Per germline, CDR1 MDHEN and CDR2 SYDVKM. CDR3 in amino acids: CASSFLGTGSKNTEAFF. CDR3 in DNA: TGTGCCAGCAGTTTCCTTGGGACAGGATCAAAGAACACTGAAGCTTTCTTT.

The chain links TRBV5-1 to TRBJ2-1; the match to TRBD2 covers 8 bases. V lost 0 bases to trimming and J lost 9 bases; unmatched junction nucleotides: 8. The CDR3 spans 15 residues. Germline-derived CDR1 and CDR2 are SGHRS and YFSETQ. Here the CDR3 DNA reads TGCGCCAGCAGCTTGGCCCCAGCGGGAGTAGGTGAGCAGTTCTTC. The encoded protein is CASSLAPAGVGEQFF.

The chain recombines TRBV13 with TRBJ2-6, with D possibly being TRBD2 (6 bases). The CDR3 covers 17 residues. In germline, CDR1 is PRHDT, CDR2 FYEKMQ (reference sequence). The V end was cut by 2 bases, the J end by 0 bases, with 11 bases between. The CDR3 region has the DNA TGTGCCAGCAGCTTAATGGGGGGAGTCTCTGGGGCCAACGTCCTGACTTTC. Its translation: CASSLMGGVSGANVLTF. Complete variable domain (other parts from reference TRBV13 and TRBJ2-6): AAGVIQSPRHLIKEKRETATLKCYPIPRHDTVYWYQQGPGQDPQFLISFYEKMQSDKGSIPDRFSAQQFSDYHSELNMSSLELGDSALYFCASSLMGGVSGANVLTFGAGSRLTVL.

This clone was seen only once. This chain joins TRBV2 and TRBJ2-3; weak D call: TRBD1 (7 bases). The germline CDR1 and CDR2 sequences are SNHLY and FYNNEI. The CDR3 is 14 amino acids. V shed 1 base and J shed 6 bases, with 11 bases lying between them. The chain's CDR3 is CASSEGRGDDTQYF. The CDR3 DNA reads TGTGCCAGCAGTGAAGGCAGGGGGGACGATACGCAGTATTTT.

The CDR3 sequence: CASSVSGTGELFF. The CDR3 DNA is TGTGCCAGCAGCGTATCAGGCACCGGGGAGCTGTTTTTT. The V gene is TRBV9, the J gene TRBJ2-2, with D uncertain. The germline V gene encodes CDR1 SGDLS and CDR2 YYNGEE. V lost 1 base and J lost 4, with 5 bases in between. The CDR3 extends over 13 amino acids.

The CDR3 nucleotides read TGTGCCAGCAGCGTAGTAGGAGGATCCCAAGAGACCCAGTACTTC. It codes for CASSVVGGSQETQYF. The J gene is TRBJ2-5, the V gene TRBV9; D possibly corresponds to TRBD2 (5 bases). Per the germline V gene, CDR1 is SGDLS and CDR2 is YYNGEE. The CDR3 spans 15 residues. V gave up 0 bases and J gave up 1 base, with 10 bases separating them.

CDR3 nucleotide sequence: TGTGCCAGCTCACCCTCAAGCCCAGGTAGCACAGATACGCAGTATTTT. Its protein is CASSPSSPGSTDTQYF. V and J are TRBV18 and TRBJ2-3; no clear D gene. CDR1 is KGHSH, CDR2 LQKENI, per germline. This CDR3 region has 16 residues. Deletions cut 3 bases from V and 0 bases from J, with 13 bases between.